The 7 T cell receptor beta chains below were found in one sample sequenced in a study of identical twins. TCRdb reprocessed the 5' RACE reads with MiXCR, giving one entry per CDR3 protein. The table lists roughly 350,000 distinct CDR3 sequences, about 12% of them singletons. Separately, the same data were catalogued under a study of yellow fever vaccine responses in identical twins.

Input material: CD8+ T cells sorted from blood. These receptors all come from a woman between 18 and 30 years old in good health.

This clonotype appeared a few times. The rearrangement links TRBV7-9 to TRBJ2-1; D perhaps matches TRBD2 (6 bases). There are 14 residues in the CDR3. Germline-derived CDR1 and CDR2 are SEHNR and FQNEAQ (reference sequence). Deletions cut 5 bases from V and 8 bases from J, with 16 bases between. CDR3 bases: TGTGCCAGCAGCCCCCGACTAGTCTCGCATGAGCAGTTCTTC. The encoded protein is CASSPRLVSHEQFF.

The V gene is TRBV27, the J gene TRBJ2-1; TRBD1 agrees at 11 bases. V dropped 7 bases and J dropped 2; count of bases not matched to a gene: 7. The CDR3 extends over 16 amino acids. Germline-derived CDR1 and CDR2 are MNHEY and SMNVEV (reference sequence). The DNA for the CDR3 is TGTGCCAGCACCCTAGGGGGACAGGGGGCCTACAATGAGCAGTTCTTC. Translating gives CASTLGGQGAYNEQFF.

This chain uses TRBV7-8 with TRBJ1-5; the D gene is possibly TRBD1 (5 bases). The CDR3 loop spans 14 amino acids. V was shortened by 5 bases and J by 3 bases, with 11 bases between the two germline ends. The germline gives CDR1 SGHVS, CDR2 FQNEAQ. CDR3 sequence reads: CASSVGRNNQPQHF. The CDR3 nucleotides read TGTGCCAGCAGCGTGGGACGGAACAATCAGCCCCAGCATTTT.

This clonotype was seen more than once but under ten times. J is TRBJ1-3 and V is TRBV7-9; D is ambiguous. CDR1 SEHNR and CDR2 FQNEAQ come from the germline V gene (reference sequence). The length of the CDR3 is 15 residues. Trimming took off 4 bases at V and 8 bases at J, with 18 bases between the two ends. CDR3 bases: TGTGCCAGCAGCTCACGACCGGACGGGCTAGACACCATATATTTT. It codes for CASSSRPDGLDTIYF.

The chain couples TRBV2 to TRBJ2-1; D gene ambiguous. V dropped 9 bases and J dropped 3 bases, with 12 bases sitting between them. The CDR3 is made up of 13 amino acids. CDR1 and CDR2 from the germline V gene are SNHLY and FYNNEI. The CDR3 sequence is CARQIGNYNEQFF. CDR3 nucleotide sequence: TGTGCCAGACAGATCGGAAACTACAATGAGCAGTTCTTC.

This clonotype was seen a few times. The chain joins TRBV6-2 or TRBV6-3 to TRBJ2-7; 10 bases agree with TRBD1. The CDR3 covers 17 residues. With 2 bases clipped from V and 3 bases from J, the junction kept 10 bases outside the gene matches. Germline lookup yields CDR1 MNHEY and CDR2 SVGEGT. CDR3 sequence reads: CASSYRDRGVPYYEQYV. For the CDR3, the DNA is TGTGCCAGCAGTTACAGGGACAGGGGAGTCCCTTACTACGAGCAGTACGTC.

This chain joins TRBV5-5 and TRBJ2-3; 10 bases are a match to TRBD1. The CDR3 consists of 14 residues. The germline V gene encodes CDR1 SGHKS and CDR2 YYEKEE (reference sequence). Unmatched junction bases numbered 6, after V lost 4 bases and J lost 7 bases. The CDR3 is CASSTWTGGNTQYF. The CDR3 DNA sequence: TGTGCCAGCAGCACCTGGACAGGGGGGAATACGCAGTATTTT.